These T cell receptor beta chains were read from a single sample in a study of blood T cells in healthy people across ages. TCRdb reprocessed the 5' RACE reads via MiXCR and lists one record per CDR3 protein. Of 1.2 million to 1.5 million distinct CDR3 sequences in the sample, 40% to 50% were seen once. Sequenced material: blood. These receptors were collected from a woman between 18 and 30 years old in good health. Each CDR3 is given with its conserved first and last residue. The order of the fields is V gene, J gene, CDR3 protein.

v_call: TRBV2
j_call: TRBJ2-3
cdr3_aa: CASRWDRSADTQYF

v_call: TRBV5-1
j_call: TRBJ1-1
cdr3_aa: CASSYGDRSNTEAFF

v_call: TRBV2
j_call: TRBJ1-5
cdr3_aa: CASSEQGVNNQPQHF

v_call: TRBV5-1
j_call: TRBJ2-2
cdr3_aa: CASSLRSGELFF

v_call: TRBV6-5
j_call: TRBJ2-2
cdr3_aa: CASSYDLRDMNTGELFF

v_call: TRBV25-1
j_call: TRBJ1-2
cdr3_aa: CASSENGGQGHYGYTF

v_call: TRBV30
j_call: TRBJ1-5
cdr3_aa: CACEGRSPSNQPQHF

v_call: TRBV2
j_call: TRBJ2-1
cdr3_aa: CASGRDGLQFF

v_call: TRBV10-3
j_call: TRBJ2-3
cdr3_aa: CASRSGETDTQYF

v_call: TRBV10-3
j_call: TRBJ1-5
cdr3_aa: CATKTGVNQPQHF

v_call: TRBV11-1
j_call: TRBJ2-1
cdr3_aa: CASSSGTSGRASYNEQFF

v_call: TRBV4-1
j_call: TRBJ2-1
cdr3_aa: CASSQGGVTYNEQFF

v_call: TRBV12-3/TRBV12-4
j_call: TRBJ2-7
cdr3_aa: CASSEDGPPYEQYF

v_call: TRBV4-2
j_call: TRBJ2-3
cdr3_aa: CASSLLQGARADTQYF

v_call: TRBV2
j_call: TRBJ2-5
cdr3_aa: CASEWAGGGREQYF

v_call: TRBV7-9
j_call: TRBJ2-6
cdr3_aa: CASSPGGSAPYSGANVLTF

v_call: TRBV12-3/TRBV12-4
j_call: TRBJ2-1
cdr3_aa: CASSARESNEQFF

v_call: TRBV29-1
j_call: TRBJ2-1
cdr3_aa: CSVDGGGRAYNEQFF

v_call: TRBV28
j_call: TRBJ2-3
cdr3_aa: CASSSPSGGPTDTQYF

v_call: TRBV5-6
j_call: TRBJ1-1
cdr3_aa: CASSSPQGRNTEAFF

v_call: TRBV6-6
j_call: TRBJ2-7
cdr3_aa: CASSLPGLAGGSEQYF

v_call: TRBV7-8
j_call: TRBJ2-3
cdr3_aa: CASSGTSGPGYF

v_call: TRBV20-1
j_call: TRBJ2-5
cdr3_aa: CSAPRRGVETQYF

v_call: TRBV29-1
j_call: TRBJ1-1
cdr3_aa: CSVEDVTANTEAFF

v_call: TRBV29-1
j_call: TRBJ2-7
cdr3_aa: CSVEPTLAGVPYEQYF

v_call: TRBV7-8
j_call: TRBJ2-4
cdr3_aa: CASSLGDHRAIQYF

v_call: TRBV5-4
j_call: TRBJ1-2
cdr3_aa: CASKRGGALDGYTF